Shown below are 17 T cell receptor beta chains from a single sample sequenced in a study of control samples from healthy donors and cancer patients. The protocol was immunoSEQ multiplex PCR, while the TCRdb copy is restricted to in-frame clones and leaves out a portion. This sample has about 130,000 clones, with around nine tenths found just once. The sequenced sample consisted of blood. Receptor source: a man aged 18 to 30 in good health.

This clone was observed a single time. The CDR3 reads CASQTGFNQPQHF. The CDR3 bases are TGTGCCAGCCAAACAGGGTTCAATCAGCCCCAGCATTTT. The rearrangement links TRBV27 to TRBJ1-5; D is perhaps TRBD1 (6 bases). The CDR3 totals 13 residues. Germline CDR1 is MNHEY and CDR2 is SMNVEV (reference sequence). Deletions cut 8 bases from V and 3 bases from J, with 11 bases between.

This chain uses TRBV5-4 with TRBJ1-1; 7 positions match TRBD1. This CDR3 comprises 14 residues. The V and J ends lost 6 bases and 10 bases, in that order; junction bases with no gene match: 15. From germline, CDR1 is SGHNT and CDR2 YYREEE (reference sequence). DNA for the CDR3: TGTGCCAGCACCCAGGGGGGAGGAGGAAGGGGAGCTTTCTTT. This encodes CASTQGGGGRGAFF.

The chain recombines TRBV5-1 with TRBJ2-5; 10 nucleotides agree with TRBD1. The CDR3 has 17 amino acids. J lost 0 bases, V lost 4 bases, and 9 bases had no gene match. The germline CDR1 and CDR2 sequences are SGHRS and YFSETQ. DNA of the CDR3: TGCGCCAGCAGCACAGGACAGGGGGGTTGGTACCAAGAGACCCAGTACTTC. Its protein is CASSTGQGGWYQETQYF.

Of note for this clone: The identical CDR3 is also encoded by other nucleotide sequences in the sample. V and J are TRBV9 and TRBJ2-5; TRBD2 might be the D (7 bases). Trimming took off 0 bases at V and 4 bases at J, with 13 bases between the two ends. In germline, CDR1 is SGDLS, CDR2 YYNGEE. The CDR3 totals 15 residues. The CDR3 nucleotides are TGTGCCAGCAGCGTAGGTGGGGGGGCAGGAGAGACCCAGTACTTC. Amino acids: CASSVGGGAGETQYF.

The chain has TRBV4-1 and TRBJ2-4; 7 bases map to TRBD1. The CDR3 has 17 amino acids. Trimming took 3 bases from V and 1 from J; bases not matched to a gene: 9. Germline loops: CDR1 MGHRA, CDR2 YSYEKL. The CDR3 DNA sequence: TGCGCCAGCAGCCATTGGACAGGAAATATCGCCAAAAACATTCAGTACTTC. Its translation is CASSHWTGNIAKNIQYF.

CDR3 region: CASSEGQASSPLHF. In DNA form, the CDR3 reads TGTGCCAGCAGCGAGGGACAGGCGAGTTCACCCCTCCACTTT. The genes are TRBV6-5 and TRBJ1-6; 8 bases line up with TRBD1. Germline lookup yields CDR1 MNHEY and CDR2 SVGAGI. The CDR3 extends over 14 amino acids. With 6 bases clipped from V and 9 bases from J, the junction kept 7 bases outside the gene matches.

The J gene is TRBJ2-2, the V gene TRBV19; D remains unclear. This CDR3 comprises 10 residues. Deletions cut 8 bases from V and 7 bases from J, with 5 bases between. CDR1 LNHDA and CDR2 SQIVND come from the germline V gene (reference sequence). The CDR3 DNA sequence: TGTGCCAGTCAGTTCGGGGAGCTGTTTTTT. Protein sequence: CASQFGELFF.

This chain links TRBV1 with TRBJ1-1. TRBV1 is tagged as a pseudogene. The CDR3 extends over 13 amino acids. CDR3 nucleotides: TGCACCAGCAGCCAAGGCAGGGGACTTGAAGCTTTCTTT. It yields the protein CTSSQGRGLEAFF.

The CDR3 region is CAWSGSPTIWTETQYF. In DNA, the CDR3 is TGTGCCTGGAGTGGGTCCCCGACAATTTGGACAGAGACCCAGTACTTC. The chain uses TRBV30 and TRBJ2-5; no clear D. Trimming stripped 1 base from V and 4 bases from J, with 19 bases between. This CDR3 comprises 16 residues. CDR1 and CDR2 from the germline V gene are GTSNPN and SVGIG (reference sequence). The whole variable domain, remainder taken from reference TRBV30 and TRBJ2-5, is SQTIHQWPATLVQPVGSPLSLECTVEGTSNPNLYWYRQAAGRGLQLLFYSVGIGQISSEVPQNLSASRPQDRQFILSSKKLLLSDSGFYLCAWSGSPTIWTETQYFGPGTRLLVL.

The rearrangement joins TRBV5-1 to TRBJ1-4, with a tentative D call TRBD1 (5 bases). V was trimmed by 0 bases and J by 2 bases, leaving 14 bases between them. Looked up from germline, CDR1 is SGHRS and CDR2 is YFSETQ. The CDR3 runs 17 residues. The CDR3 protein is CASSLGGRVTTNEKLFF. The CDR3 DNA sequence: TGCGCCAGCAGCTTGGGTGGCAGGGTAACGACTAATGAAAAACTGTTTTTT.

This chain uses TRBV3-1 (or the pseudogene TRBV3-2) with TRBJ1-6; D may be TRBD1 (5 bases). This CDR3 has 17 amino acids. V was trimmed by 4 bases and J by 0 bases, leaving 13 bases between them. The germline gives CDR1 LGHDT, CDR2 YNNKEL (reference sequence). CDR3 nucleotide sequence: TGTGCCAGCAGCCGGAACAGGCCTTACTCCTATAATTCACCCCTCCACTTT. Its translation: CASSRNRPYSYNSPLHF.

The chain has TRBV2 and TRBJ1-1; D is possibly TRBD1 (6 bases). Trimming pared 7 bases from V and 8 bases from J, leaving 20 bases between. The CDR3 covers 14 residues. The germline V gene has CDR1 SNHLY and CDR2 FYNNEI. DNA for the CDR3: TGTGCCAGCACCATGTCTCGGGCAGGGGCAGAAGCTTTCTTT. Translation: CASTMSRAGAEAFF.

The CDR3 loop is CSVEDRGQGLETYEQYF. For the CDR3, the DNA is TGCAGCGTTGAAGATCGTGGACAAGGGTTAGAAACCTACGAGCAGTACTTC. The chain recombines TRBV29-1 with TRBJ2-7; D possibly corresponds to TRBD1 (5 bases). V lost 0 bases and J lost 2, with 20 bases in between. Germline-derived CDR1 and CDR2 are SQVTM and ANQGSEA. CDR3 length: 17 amino acids.

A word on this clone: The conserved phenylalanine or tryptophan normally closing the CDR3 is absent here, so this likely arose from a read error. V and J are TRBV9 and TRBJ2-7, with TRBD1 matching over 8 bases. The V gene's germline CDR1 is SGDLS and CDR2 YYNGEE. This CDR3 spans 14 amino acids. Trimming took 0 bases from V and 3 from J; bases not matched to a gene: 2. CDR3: CASSVEQGGYEQYL. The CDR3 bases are TGTGCCAGCAGCGTAGAACAGGGGGGCTACGAGCAGTACCTC.

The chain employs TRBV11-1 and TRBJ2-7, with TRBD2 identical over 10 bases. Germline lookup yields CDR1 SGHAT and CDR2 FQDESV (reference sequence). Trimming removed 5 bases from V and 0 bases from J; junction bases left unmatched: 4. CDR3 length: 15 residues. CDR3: CASSPSGGDSYEQYF. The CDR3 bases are TGTGCCAGCAGCCCGAGCGGGGGGGACTCCTACGAGCAGTACTTC.

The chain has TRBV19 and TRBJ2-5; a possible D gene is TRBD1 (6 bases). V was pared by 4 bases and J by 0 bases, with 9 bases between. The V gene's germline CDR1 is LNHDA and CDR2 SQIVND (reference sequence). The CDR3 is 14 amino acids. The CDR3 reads CASSKDRNQETQYF. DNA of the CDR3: TGTGCCAGTAGTAAAGACAGGAACCAAGAGACCCAGTACTTC.

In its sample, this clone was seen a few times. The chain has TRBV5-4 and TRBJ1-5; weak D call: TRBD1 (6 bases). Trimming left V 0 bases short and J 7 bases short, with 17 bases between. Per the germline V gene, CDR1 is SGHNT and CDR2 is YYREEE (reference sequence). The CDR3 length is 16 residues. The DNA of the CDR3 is TGTGCCAGCAGCTTGGGAGGACCCAGGGGCGGGCAGCCCCAGCATTTT. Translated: CASSLGGPRGGQPQHF.